This T cell receptor (beta chain) was retrieved from a study of beta chain features in type 1 diabetes. Expressed TCRB transcripts were sequenced because the entire RNA isolate underwent reverse transcription. Produced via immunoSEQ multiplex PCR; TCRdb's table is partial and in-frame only. The data contain 350,000 to 400,000 clones, approximately 16% of them singletons. The CDR3 length is 11 residues. Germline CDR1 DFQATT, CDR2 SNEGSKA (reference sequence). The sequenced sample consisted of naive CD4+ T cells from blood. The V call is TRBV20-1, the J call TRBJ2-5; 8 bases fit TRBD2. This TCR was recovered from a woman younger than 30 in good health. The CDR3 sequence: CKAGDQETQYF. The CDR3 DNA reads as TGCAAAGCGGGAGACCAAGAGACCCAGTACTTC.